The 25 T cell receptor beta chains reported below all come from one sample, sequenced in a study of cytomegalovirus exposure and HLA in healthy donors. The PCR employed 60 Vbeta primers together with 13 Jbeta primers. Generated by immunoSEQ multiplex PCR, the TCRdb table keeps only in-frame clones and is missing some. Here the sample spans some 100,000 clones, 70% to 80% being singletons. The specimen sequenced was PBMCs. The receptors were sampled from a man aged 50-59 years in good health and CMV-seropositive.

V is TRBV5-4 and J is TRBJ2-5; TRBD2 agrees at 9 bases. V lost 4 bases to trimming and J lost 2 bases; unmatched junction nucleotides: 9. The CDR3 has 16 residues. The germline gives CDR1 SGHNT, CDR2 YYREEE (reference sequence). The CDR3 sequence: CASSRAGSGRQETQYF. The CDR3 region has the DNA TGTGCCAGCAGCCGGGCCGGGAGCGGGAGGCAAGAGACCCAGTACTTC.

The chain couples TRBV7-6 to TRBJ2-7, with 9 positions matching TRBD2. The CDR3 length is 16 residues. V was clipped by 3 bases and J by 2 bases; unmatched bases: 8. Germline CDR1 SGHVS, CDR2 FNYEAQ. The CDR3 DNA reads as TGTGCCAGCAGCTTGAGCGCGGCTAGCGGGACCTACGAGCAGTACTTC. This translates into CASSLSAASGTYEQYF.

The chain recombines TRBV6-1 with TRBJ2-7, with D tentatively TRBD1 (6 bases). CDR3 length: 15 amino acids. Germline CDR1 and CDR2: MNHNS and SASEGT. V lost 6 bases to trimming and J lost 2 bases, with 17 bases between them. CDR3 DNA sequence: TGTGCCAGCAGCGTTACTTGGGACACGACCTACGAGCAGTACTTC. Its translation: CASSVTWDTTYEQYF.

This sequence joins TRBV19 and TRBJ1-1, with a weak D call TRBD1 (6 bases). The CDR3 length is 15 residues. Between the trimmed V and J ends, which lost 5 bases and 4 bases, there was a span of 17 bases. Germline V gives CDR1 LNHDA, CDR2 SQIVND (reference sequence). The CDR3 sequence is CASSHRDIGRTEAFF. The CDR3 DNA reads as TGTGCCAGTAGTCACAGGGATATTGGTCGCACTGAAGCTTTCTTT.

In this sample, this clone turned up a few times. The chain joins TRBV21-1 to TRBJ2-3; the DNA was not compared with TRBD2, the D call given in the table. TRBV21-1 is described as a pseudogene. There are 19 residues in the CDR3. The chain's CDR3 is CASSKEPRTSGYSTDTQYF. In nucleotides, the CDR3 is TGTGCCAGCAGCAAAGAGCCCCGGACTAGCGGATATAGCACAGATACGCAGTATTTT.

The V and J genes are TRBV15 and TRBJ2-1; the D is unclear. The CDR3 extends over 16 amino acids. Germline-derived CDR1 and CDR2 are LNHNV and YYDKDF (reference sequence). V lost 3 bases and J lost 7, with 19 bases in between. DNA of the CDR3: TGTGCCACCAGCAGTGATGAGCCTGGAGTTCAGAATGAGCAGTTCTTC. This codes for CATSSDEPGVQNEQFF.

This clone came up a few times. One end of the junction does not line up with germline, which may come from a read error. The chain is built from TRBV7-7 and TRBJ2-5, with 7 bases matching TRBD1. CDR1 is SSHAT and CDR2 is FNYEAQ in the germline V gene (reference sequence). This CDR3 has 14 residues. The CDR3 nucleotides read TGTGCTAGCAGCTCGACAGGGTTTAAGGGGACCCAGTACTTC. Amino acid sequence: CASSSTGFKGTQYF.

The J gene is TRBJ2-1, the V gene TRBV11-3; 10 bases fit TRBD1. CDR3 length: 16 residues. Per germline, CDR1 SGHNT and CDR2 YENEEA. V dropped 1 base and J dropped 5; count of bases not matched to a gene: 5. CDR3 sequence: CASSLGGTGAHNEQFF. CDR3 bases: TGTGCCAGCAGCTTAGGGGGGACAGGGGCCCACAATGAGCAGTTCTTC. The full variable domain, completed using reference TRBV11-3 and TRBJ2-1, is EAGVVQSPRYKIIEKKQPVAFWCNPISGHNTLYWYLQNLGQGPELLIRYENEEAVDDSQLPKDRFSAERLKGVDSTLKIQPAELGDSAVYLCASSLGGTGAHNEQFFGPGTRLTVL.

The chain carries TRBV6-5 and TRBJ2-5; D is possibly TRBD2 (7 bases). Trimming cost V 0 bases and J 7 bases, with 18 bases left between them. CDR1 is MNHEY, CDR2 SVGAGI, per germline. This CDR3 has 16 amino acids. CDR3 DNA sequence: TGTGCCAGCAGTTACTCGCGGGGGCCCACCCGGGGGACCCAGTACTTC. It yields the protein CASSYSRGPTRGTQYF.

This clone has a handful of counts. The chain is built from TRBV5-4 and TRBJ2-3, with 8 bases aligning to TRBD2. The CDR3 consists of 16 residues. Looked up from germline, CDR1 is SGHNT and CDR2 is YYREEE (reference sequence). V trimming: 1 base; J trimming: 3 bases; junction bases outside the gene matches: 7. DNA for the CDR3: TGTGCCAGCAGCTTGTTTCTAGCGGGTCCTACAGATACGCAGTATTTT. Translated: CASSLFLAGPTDTQYF.

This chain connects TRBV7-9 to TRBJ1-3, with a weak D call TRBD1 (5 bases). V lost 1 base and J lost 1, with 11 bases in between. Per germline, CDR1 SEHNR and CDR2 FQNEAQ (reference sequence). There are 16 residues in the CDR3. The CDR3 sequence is CASSLGGSGSGNTIYF. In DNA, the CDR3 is TGTGCCAGCAGCTTAGGGGGCAGTGGGTCTGGAAACACCATATATTTT. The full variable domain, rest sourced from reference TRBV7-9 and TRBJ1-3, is DTGVSQNPRHKITKRGQNVTFRCDPISEHNRLYWYRQTLGQGPEFLTYFQNEAQLEKSRLLSDRFSAERPKGSFSTLEIQRTEQGDSAMYLCASSLGGSGSGNTIYFGEGSWLTVV.

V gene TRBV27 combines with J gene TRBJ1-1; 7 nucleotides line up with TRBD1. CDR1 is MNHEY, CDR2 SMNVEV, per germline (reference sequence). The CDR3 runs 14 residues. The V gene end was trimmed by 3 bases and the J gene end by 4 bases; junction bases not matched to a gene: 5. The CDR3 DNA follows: TGTGCCAGCAGTTTCCGAAGGGGGCCCACTGAAGCTTTCTTT. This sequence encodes CASSFRRGPTEAFF.

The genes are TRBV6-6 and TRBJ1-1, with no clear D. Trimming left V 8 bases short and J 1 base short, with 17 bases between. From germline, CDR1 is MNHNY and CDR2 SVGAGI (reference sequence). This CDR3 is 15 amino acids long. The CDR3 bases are TGTGCCAGCTCTCGTTCCCCGGCGGAGAACACTGAAGCTTTCTTT. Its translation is CASSRSPAENTEAFF.

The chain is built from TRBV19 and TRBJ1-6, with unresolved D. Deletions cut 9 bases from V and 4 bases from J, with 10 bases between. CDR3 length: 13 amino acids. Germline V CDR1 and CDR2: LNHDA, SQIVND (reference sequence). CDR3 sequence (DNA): TGTGCCAGGCGGTACGGGTATAATTCACCCCTCCACTTT. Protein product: CARRYGYNSPLHF.

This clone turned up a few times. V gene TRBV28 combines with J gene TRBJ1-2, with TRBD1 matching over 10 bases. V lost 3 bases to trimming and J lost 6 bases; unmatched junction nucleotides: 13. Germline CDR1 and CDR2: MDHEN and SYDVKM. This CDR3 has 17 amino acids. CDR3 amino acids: CASSFALQGQGVHGYTF. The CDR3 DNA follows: TGTGCCAGCAGTTTCGCACTACAAGGACAGGGGGTACATGGCTACACCTTC.

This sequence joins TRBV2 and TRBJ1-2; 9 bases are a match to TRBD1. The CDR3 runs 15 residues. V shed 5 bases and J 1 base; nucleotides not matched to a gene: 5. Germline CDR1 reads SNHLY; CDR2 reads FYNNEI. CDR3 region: CASSPQGALNYGYTF. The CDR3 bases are TGTGCCAGCAGTCCACAGGGGGCGCTTAACTATGGCTACACCTTC. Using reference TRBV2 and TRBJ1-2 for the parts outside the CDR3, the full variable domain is EPEVTQTPSHQVTQMGQEVILRCVPISNHLYFYWYRQILGQKVEFLVSFYNNEISEKSEIFDDQFSVERPDGSNFTLKIRSTKLEDSAMYFCASSPQGALNYGYTFGSGTRLTVV.

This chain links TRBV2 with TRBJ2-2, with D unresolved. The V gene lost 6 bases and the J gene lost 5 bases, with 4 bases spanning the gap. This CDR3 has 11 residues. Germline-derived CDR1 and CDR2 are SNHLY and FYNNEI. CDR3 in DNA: TGTGCCAGCAGAGAGACCGGGGAGCTGTTTTTT. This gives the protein CASRETGELFF.

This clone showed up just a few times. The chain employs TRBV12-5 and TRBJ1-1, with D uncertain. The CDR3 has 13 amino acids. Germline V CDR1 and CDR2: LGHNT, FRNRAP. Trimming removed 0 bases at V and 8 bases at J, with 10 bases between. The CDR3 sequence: CASGLVRGPEAFF. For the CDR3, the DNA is TGTGCTAGTGGTTTGGTACGAGGTCCAGAAGCTTTCTTT.

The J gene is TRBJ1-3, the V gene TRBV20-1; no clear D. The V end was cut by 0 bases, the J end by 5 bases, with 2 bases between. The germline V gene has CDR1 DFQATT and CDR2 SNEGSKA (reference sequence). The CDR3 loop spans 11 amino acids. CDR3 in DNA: TGCAGTGCTAGAGATAGAAACACCATATATTTT. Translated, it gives CSARDRNTIYF.

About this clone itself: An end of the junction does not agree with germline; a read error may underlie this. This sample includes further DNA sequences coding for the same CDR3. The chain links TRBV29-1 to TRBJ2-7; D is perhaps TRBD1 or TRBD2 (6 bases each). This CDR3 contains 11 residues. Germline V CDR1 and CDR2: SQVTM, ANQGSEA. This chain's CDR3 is CSGGDNYEQYF. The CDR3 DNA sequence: TGTAGCGGTGGGGACAACTACGAGCAGTACTTC.

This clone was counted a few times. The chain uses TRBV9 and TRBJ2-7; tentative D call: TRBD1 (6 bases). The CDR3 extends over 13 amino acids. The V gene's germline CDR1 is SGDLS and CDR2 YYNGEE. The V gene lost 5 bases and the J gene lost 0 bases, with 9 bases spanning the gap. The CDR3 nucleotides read TGTGCCAGCAGTCGGACAGTCTCCTACGAGCAGTACTTC. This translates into CASSRTVSYEQYF. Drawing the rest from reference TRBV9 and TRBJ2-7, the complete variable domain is DSGVTQTPKHLITATGQRVTLRCSPRSGDLSVYWYQQSLDQGLQFLIQYYNGEERAKGNILERFSAQQFPDLHSELNLSSLELGDSALYFCASSRTVSYEQYFGPGTRLTVT.

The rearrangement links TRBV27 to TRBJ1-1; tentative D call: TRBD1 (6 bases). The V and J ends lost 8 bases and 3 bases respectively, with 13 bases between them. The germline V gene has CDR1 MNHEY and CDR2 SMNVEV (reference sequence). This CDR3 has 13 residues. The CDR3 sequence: CASRKQGYTEAFF. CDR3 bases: TGTGCCAGCCGGAAACAGGGATACACTGAAGCTTTCTTT.

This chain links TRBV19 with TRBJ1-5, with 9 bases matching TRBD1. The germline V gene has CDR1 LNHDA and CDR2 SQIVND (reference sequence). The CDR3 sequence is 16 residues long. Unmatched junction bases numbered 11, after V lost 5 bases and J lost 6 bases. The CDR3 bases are TGTGCCAGTAGTTATAGGGGACAGGGAACGGGTCAGCCCCAGCATTTT. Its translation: CASSYRGQGTGQPQHF. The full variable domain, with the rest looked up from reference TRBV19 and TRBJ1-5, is DGGITQSPKYLFRKEGQNVTLSCEQNLNHDAMYWYRQDPGQGLRLIYYSQIVNDFQKGDIAEGYSVSREKKESFPLTVTSAQKNPTAFYLCASSYRGQGTGQPQHFGDGTRLSIL.

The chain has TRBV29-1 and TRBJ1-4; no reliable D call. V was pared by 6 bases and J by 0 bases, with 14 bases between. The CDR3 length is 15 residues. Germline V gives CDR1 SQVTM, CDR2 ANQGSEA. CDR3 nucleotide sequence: TGCAGCGTGCGCACTTCCAGGACAACTAATGAAAAACTGTTTTTT. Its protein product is CSVRTSRTTNEKLFF.

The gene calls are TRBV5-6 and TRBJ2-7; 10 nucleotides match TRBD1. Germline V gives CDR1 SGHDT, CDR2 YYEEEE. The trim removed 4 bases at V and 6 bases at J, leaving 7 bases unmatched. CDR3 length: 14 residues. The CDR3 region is CASSPTTGGIEQYF. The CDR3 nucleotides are TGTGCCAGCAGCCCGACGACAGGGGGCATCGAGCAGTACTTC. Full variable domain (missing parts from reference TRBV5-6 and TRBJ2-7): DAGVTQSPTHLIKTRGQQVTLRCSPKSGHDTVSWYQQALGQGPQFIFQYYEEEERQRGNFPDRFSGHQFPNYSSELNVNALLLGDSALYLCASSPTTGGIEQYFGPGTRLTVT.